This T cell receptor beta chain comes out of a study of Graves' ophthalmopathy and Graves' hyperthyroidism. The authors amplified TCR beta CDR3 regions, and they did so from RNA transcripts for repertoire sequencing. After a first-round RT-PCR with HTBI primers, a second-round multiplex PCR was run. TCRdb processed the multiplex PCR reads anew with MiXCR; each CDR3 protein has one entry. The sample yields 350,000 to 450,000 distinct CDR3 sequences, 15% to 20% seen once. Moderately to severely active ophthalmopathy under 3 months, CAS at least 3, NOSPECS at least 4. This clonotype has a count of ten or more. Germline V gene lookup returns CDR1 SGHTA and CDR2 FQGNSA. This CDR3 has 14 residues. Trimming shortened V by 5 bases and J by 2 bases, and 13 bases separated the two germline ends.

The receptor was derived from a woman aged 18 to 35 with Graves' ophthalmopathy. This rearrangement joins TRBV7-2 to TRBJ2-7; D gene unclear. Specimen: peripheral blood. The CDR3 nucleotides are TGTGCCAGCAGCCCCGGGTCCTCCCCCTACGAGCAGTACTTC. Its translation is CASSPGSSPYEQYF. Combining the CDR3 with reference TRBV7-2 and TRBJ2-7 gives the whole variable domain GAGVSQSPSNKVTEKGKDVELRCDPISGHTALYWYRQSLGQGLEFLIYFQGNSAPDKSGLPSDRFSAERTGGSVSTLTIQRTQQEDSAVYLCASSPGSSPYEQYFGPGTRLTVT.